This T cell receptor beta chain was sequenced in a study of blood T cells in healthy people across ages. Trimming at V came to 4 bases and at J to 7 bases, leaving 7 bases not matched to a gene. The CDR3 has 14 amino acids. Germline values: CDR1 KGHDR, CDR2 SFDVKD. A sample-barcoded 5' primer and a J-beta primer mix were used in a second PCR of roughly 7 to 11 cycles. TCRdb passed the 5' RACE reads through MiXCR, listing each CDR3 protein once. This table has about 290,000 distinct CDR3 sequences, roughly 27% appearing once. This chain links TRBV24-1 with TRBJ1-2, with TRBD1 matching 8 bases. The TCR comes from a woman in her 70s in good health. The sample taken for sequencing was blood. The CDR3 DNA follows: TGTGCCACCAGTGACACGGACAGGGAGGGTGGCTACACCTTC. Translating gives CATSDTDREGGYTF.